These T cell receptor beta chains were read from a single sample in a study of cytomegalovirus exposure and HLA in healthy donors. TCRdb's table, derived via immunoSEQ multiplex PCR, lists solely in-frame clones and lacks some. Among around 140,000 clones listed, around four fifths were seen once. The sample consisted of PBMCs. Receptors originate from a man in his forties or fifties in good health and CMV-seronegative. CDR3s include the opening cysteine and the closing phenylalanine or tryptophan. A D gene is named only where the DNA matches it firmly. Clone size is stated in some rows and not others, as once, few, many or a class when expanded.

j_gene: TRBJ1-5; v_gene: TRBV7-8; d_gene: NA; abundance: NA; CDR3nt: TGTGCCAGCAGCTTAGCGACGGGAAGGTATAGCAATCAGCCCCAGCATTTT; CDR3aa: CASSLATGRYSNQPQHF
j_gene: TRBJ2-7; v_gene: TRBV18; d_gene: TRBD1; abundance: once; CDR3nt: TGTGCCAGCTCACCGGGACAGGGGGCCTACGAGCAGTACTTC; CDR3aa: CASSPGQGAYEQYF
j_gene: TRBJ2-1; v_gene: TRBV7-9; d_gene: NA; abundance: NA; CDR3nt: TGTGCCAGCAGGAGTGACTTGTCTCATGAGCAGTTCTTC; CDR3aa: CASRSDLSHEQFF
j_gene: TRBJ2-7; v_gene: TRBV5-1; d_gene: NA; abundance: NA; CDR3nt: TGCGCCAGCAGCTTGGCCACAGACCCCAGCTCCTACGAGCAGTACTTC; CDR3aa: CASSLATDPSSYEQYF
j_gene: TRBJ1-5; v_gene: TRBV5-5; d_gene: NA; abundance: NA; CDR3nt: TGTGCCAGCAGCTTGGTTCCACAGGGCCGACAGCCCCAGCATTTT; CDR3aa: CASSLVPQGRQPQHF
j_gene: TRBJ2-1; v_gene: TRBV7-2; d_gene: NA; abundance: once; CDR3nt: TGTGCCAGCAGCTTAGTAGGAGGGGCTGCTAATGAGCAGTTCTTC; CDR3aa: CASSLVGGAANEQFF
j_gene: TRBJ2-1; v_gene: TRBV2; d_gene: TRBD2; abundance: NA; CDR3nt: TGTGCCAGCAGGGTAGCGGGGGAGTCCTACAATGAGCAGTTCTTC; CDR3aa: CASRVAGESYNEQFF
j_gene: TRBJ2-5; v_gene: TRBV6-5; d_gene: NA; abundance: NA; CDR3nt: TGTGCCAGCAGCCCAACTATGGCAACCCAAGAGACCCAGTACTTC; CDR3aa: CASSPTMATQETQYF
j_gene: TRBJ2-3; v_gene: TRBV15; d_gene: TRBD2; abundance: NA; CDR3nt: TGTGCCACCAGCAGAGAAGGTTTGGGGACTAGATCTGATACGCAGTATTTT; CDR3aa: CATSREGLGTRSDTQYF
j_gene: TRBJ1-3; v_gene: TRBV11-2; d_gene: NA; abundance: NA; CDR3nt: TGTGCCAGCAGCTTAGTTTCCGGGGGGAACACCATATATTTT; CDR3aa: CASSLVSGGNTIYF
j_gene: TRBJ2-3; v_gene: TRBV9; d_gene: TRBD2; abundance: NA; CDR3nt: TGTGCCAGCAGCCCCCGAGGGGCTAGCGGGGGGGCCCTAGATACGCAGTATTTT; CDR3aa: CASSPRGASGGALDTQYF
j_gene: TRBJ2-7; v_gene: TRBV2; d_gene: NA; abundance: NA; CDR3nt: TGCGAGCCGCGGGACAGCCTTTCCTACGAGCAGTACTTC; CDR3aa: CEPRDSLSYEQYF
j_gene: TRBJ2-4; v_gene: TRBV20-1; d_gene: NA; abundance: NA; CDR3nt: TGCAGTGCAGCTGAGGGGGACATTCAGTACTTC; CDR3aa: CSAAEGDIQYF
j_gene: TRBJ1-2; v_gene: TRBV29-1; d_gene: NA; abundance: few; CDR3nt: TGCAGCGGTGACAGTCCTAACTATGGCTACACCTTC; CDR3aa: CSGDSPNYGYTF
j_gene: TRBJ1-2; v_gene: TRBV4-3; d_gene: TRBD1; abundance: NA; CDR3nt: TGCGCCAGCAGCCAAGGCGACAGGGGGTATGGCTACACCTTC; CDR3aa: CASSQGDRGYGYTF
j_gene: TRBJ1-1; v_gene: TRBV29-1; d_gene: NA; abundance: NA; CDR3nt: TGCAGCGTGGGGGACACGGGTTTGTATGCTTTCTTT; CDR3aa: CSVGDTGLYAFF
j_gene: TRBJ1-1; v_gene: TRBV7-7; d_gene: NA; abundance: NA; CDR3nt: TGTGCTAGCAGCTTACAGGCGAACACTGAAGCTTTCTTT; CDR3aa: CASSLQANTEAFF
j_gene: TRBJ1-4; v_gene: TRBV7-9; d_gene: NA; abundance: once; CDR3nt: TGTGCCAGCAGCTCGCCATCCAGGGTACATGAAAAACTGTTTTTT; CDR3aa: CASSSPSRVHEKLFF
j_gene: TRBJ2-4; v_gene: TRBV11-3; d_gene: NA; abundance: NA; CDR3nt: TGTGCCAGCAGCTTACCACAGACCAAAAACATTCAGTACTTC; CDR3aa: CASSLPQTKNIQYF
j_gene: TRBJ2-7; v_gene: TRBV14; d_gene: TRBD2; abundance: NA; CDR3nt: TGTGCCAGCAGCCACCTTAGGACTAGCGGCTCCTACGAGCAGTACTTC; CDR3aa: CASSHLRTSGSYEQYF
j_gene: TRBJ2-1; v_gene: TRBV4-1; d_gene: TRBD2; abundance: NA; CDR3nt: TGCGCCAGCAGCCAAGTCCATCCCACGAGGGCGGGAGTAGGGAATGAGCAGTTCTTC; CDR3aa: CASSQVHPTRAGVGNEQFF
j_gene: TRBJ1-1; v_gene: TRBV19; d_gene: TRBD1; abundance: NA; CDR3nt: TGTGCCAGTAGTCTCGGGACAGTTGAAGCTTTCTTT; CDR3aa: CASSLGTVEAFF
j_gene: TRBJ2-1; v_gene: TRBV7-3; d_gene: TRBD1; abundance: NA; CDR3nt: TGTGCCAGCAGCTCCGGACAGGGCCCCACCCCTTACAATGAGCAGTTCTTC; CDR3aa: CASSSGQGPTPYNEQFF
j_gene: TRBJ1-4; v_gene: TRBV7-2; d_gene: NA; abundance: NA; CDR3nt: TGTGCCAGCAGCTTAGGTAGTACTAATGAAAAACTGTTTTTT; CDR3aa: CASSLGSTNEKLFF
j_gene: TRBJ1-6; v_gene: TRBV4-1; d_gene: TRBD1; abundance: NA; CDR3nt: TGCGCCAGCAGCCGCAATCCGGGACAGTATAATTCACCCCTCCACTTT; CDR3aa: CASSRNPGQYNSPLHF